A single T cell receptor beta chain is shown here with its context. Here immunoSEQ multiplex PCR was the method, and the copy in TCRdb shows in-frame clones only, minus some. The data hold 150,000 to 200,000 clones, with roughly nine tenths observed a single time. CDR1 and CDR2 (germline): SGHTA, FQGNSA. The CDR3 runs to 14 residues. The V end lost 1 base, the J end lost 1 base, and 7 bases lay between the germline ends. The sample is drawn from a study of cytomegalovirus exposure and HLA in healthy donors. The J gene is TRBJ1-1, the V gene TRBV7-2, with D possibly being TRBD1 (5 bases). What was sequenced was PBMCs. This clonotype was obtained from a young woman in good health and CMV-seronegative. DNA for the CDR3: TGTGCCAGCAGCTTAGTAACAGGGAACACTGAAGCTTTCTTT. It codes for CASSLVTGNTEAFF.